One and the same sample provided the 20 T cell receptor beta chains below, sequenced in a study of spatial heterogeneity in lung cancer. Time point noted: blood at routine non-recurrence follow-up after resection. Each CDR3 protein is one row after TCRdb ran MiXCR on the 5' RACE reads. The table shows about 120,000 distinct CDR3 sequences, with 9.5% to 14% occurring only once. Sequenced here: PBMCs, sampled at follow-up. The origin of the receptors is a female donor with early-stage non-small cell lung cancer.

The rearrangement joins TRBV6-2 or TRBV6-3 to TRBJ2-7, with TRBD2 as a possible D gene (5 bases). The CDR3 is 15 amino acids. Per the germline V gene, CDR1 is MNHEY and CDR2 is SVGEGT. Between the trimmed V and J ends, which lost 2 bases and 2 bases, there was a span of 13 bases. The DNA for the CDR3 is TGTGCCAGCAGTTACGAGGGTTCTGGTGCCTACGAGCAGTACGTC. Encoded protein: CASSYEGSGAYEQYV.

The CDR3 loop is CASTYQQNTEAFF. CDR3 DNA sequence: TGTGCCAGCACATACCAACAGAACACTGAAGCTTTCTTT. The chain carries TRBV28 and TRBJ1-1; D gene uncertain. The V gene lost 7 bases and the J gene lost 1 base, with 10 bases spanning the gap. The CDR3 has 13 residues. Germline CDR1 MDHEN, CDR2 SYDVKM.

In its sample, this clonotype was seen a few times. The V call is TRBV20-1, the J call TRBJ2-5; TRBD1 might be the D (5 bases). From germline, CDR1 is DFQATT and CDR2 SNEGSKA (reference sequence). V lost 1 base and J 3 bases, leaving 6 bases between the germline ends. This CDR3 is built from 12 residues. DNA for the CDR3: TGCAGTGCTAGAGCCAGGGAAGAGACCCAGTACTTC. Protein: CSARAREETQYF.

This CDR3 is CASSTHRGKAEAFF. CDR3 coding DNA: TGTGCCAGCAGTACCCACAGGGGGAAAGCTGAAGCTTTCTTT. The V and J genes are TRBV28 and TRBJ1-1, with TRBD1 identical over 8 bases. This CDR3 has 14 amino acids. Per the germline V gene, CDR1 is MDHEN and CDR2 is SYDVKM. The V segment lost 5 bases and the J segment 6 bases; nucleotides outside the gene matches: 8.

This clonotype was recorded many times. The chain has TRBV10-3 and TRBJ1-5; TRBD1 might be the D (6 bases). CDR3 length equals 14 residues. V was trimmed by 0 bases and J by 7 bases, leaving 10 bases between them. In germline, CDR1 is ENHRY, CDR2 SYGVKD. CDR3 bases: TGTGCCATCAGTGAGTCTGGGGGCGGACAGCCCCAGCATTTT. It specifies CAISESGGGQPQHF.

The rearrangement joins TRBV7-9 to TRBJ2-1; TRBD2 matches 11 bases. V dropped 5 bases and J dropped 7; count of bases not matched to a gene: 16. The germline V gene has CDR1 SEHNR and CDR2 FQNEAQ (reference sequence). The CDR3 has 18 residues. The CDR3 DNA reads TGTGCCAGCAGCCTACCTCCACGACTAGCGGGAATTAGGAATGAGCAGTTCTTC. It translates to CASSLPPRLAGIRNEQFF.

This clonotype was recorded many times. As DNA, the CDR3 is TGTGCCAGTAGGACAGGGGTGGTAGAGCGGGCAAACACCGGGGAGCTGTTTTTT. This codes for CASRTGVVERANTGELFF. The J gene is TRBJ2-2, the V gene TRBV19; TRBD1 matches at 8 bases. The junction had 14 bases not matched to a gene; V was cut back by 6 bases and J by 2 bases. This CDR3 region has 18 residues. Germline CDR1 and CDR2: LNHDA and SQIVND (reference sequence).

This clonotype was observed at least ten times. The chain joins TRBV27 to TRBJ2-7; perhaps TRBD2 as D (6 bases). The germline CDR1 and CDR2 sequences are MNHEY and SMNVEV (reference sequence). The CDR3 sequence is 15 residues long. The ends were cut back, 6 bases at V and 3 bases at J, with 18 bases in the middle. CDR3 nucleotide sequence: TGTGCCAGCAGACCGATCTTTGAGCGGGTCTACGAGCAGTACTTC. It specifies CASRPIFERVYEQYF.

The DNA of the CDR3 is TGTGCCAGCAGCTTAGAAATGACTAGCGGCCCCACCGGGGAGCTGTTTTTT. Translation: CASSLEMTSGPTGELFF. V usage is TRBV7-8 and J usage is TRBJ2-2; 9 bases line up with TRBD2. Looked up from germline, CDR1 is SGHVS and CDR2 is FQNEAQ. CDR3 length: 17 residues. V shed 1 base and J 4 bases; nucleotides not matched to a gene: 7.

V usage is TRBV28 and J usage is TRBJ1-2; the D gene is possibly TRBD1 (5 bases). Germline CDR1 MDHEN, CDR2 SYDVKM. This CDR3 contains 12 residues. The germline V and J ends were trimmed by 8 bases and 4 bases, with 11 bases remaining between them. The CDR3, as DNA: TGTGCCAGCGGGGGACCCCTCTATGGCTACACCTTC. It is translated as CASGGPLYGYTF.

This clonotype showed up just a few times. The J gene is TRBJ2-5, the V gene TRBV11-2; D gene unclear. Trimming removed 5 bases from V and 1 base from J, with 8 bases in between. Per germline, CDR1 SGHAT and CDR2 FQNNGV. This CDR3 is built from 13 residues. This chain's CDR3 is CASSPRPQETQYF. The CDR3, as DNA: TGTGCCAGCAGCCCTCGCCCCCAAGAGACCCAGTACTTC.

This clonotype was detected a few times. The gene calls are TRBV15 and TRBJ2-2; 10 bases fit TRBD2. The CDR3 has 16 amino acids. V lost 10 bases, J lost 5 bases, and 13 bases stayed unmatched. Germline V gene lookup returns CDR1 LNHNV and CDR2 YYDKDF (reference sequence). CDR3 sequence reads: CASRRSGRVWTGELFF. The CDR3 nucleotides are TGTGCCAGCAGACGAAGCGGGAGGGTATGGACCGGGGAGCTGTTTTTT. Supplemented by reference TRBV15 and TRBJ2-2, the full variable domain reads DAMVIQNPRYQVTQFGKPVTLSCSQTLNHNVMYWYQQKSSQAPKLLFHYYDKDFNNEADTPDNFQSRRPNTSFCFLDIRSPGLGDTAMYLCASRRSGRVWTGELFFGEGSRLTVL.

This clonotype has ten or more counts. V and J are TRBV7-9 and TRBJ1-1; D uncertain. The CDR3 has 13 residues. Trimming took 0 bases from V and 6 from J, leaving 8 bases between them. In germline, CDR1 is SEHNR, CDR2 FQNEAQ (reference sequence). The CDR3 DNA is TGTGCCAGCAGCTTAGCGCAGGACGCTGAAGCTTTCTTT. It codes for CASSLAQDAEAFF.

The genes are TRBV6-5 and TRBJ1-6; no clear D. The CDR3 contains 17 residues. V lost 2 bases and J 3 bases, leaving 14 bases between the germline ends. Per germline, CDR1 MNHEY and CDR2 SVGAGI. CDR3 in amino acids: CASSYADGRHYNSPLHF. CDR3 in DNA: TGTGCCAGCAGTTACGCGGACGGGCGACACTATAATTCACCCCTCCACTTT.

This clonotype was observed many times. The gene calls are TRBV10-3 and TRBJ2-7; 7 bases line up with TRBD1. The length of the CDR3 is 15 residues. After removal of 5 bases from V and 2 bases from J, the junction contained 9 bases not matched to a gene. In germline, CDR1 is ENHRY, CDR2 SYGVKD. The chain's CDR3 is CAISNWDSLTYEQYF. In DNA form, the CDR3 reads TGTGCCATCAGTAATTGGGACAGTCTAACCTACGAGCAGTACTTC.

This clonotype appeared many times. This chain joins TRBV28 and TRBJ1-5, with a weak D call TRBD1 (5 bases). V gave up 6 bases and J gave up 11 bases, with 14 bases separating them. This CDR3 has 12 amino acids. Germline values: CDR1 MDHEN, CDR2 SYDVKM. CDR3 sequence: CASRGLKWAQHF. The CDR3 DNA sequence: TGTGCCAGCAGGGGGCTTAAGTGGGCCCAGCATTTT.

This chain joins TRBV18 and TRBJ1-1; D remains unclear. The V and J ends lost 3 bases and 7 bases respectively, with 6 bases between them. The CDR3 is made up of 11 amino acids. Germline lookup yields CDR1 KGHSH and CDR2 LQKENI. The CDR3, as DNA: TGTGCCAGCTCACCGTCCGGTGAAGCTTTCTTT. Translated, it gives CASSPSGEAFF.

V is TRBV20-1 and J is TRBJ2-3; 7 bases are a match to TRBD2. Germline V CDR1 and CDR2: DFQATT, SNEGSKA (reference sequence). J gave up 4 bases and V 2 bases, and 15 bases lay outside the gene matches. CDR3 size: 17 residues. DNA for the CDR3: TGCAGTGCTAGATTGGCCCACAGCGGGATCTACTCAGATACGCAGTATTTT. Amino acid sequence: CSARLAHSGIYSDTQYF.

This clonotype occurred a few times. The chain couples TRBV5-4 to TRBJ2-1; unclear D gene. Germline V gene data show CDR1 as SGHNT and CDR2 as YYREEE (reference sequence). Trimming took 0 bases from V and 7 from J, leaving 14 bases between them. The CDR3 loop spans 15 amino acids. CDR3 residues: CASSLVRFGRNEQFF. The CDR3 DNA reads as TGTGCCAGCAGCTTGGTTAGATTCGGGCGAAATGAGCAGTTCTTC. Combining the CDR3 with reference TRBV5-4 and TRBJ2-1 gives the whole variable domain ETGVTQSPTHLIKTRGQQVTLRCSSQSGHNTVSWYQQALGQGPQFIFQYYREEENGRGNFPPRFSGLQFPNYSSELNVNALELDDSALYLCASSLVRFGRNEQFFGPGTRLTVL.

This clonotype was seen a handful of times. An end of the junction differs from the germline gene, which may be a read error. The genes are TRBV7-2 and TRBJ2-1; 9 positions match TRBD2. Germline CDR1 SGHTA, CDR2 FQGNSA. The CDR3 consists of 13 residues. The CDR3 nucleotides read TGTGCCAGCAGCTCAGGCACGGGACTAGCTATAGGGTTC. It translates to CASSSGTGLAIGF. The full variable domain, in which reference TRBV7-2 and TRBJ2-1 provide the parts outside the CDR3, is GAGVSQSPSNKVTEKGKDVELRCDPISGHTALYWYRQSLGQGLEFLIYFQGNSAPDKSGLPSDRFSAERTGGSVSTLTIQRTQQEDSAVYLCASSSGTGLAIGFGPGTRLTVL.